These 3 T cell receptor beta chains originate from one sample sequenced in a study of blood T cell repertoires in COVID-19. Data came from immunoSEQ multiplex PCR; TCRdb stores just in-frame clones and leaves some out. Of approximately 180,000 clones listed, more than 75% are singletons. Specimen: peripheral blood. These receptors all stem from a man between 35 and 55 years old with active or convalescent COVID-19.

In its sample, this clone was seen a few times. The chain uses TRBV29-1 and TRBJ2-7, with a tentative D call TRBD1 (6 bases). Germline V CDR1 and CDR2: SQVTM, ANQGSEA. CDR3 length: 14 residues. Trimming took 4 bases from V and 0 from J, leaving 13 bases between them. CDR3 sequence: CSVVPRGRSYEQYF. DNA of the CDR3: TGCAGCGTTGTCCCCAGGGGACGCTCCTACGAGCAGTACTTC.

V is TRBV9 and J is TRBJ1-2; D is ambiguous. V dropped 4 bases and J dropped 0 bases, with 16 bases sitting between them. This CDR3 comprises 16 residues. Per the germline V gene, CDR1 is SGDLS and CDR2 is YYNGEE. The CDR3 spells CASSPPSGTSNYGYTF. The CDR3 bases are TGTGCCAGCAGCCCCCCATCAGGCACCTCTAACTATGGCTACACCTTC.

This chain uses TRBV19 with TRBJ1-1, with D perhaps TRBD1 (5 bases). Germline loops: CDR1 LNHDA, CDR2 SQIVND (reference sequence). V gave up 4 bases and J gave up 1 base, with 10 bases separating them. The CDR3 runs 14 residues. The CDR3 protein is CASSKRQGNTEAFF. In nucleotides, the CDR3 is TGTGCCAGTAGTAAGAGGCAGGGGAACACTGAAGCTTTCTTT.